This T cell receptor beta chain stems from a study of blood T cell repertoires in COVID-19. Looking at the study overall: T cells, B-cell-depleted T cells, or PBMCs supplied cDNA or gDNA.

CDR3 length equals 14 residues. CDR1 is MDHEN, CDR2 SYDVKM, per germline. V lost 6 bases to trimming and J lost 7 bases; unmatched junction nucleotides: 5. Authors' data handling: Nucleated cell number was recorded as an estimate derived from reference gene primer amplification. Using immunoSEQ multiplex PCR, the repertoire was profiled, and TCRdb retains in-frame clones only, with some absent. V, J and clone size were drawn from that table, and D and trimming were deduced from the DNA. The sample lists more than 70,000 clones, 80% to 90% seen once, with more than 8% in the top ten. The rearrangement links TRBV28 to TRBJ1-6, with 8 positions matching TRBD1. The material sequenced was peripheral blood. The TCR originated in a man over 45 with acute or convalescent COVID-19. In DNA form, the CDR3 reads TGTGCCAGCAGATTAACAGGGGGGAATTCACCCCTCCACTTT. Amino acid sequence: CASRLTGGNSPLHF. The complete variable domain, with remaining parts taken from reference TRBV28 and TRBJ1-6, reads DVKVTQSSRYLVKRTGEKVFLECVQDMDHENMFWYRQDPGLGLRLIYFSYDVKMKEKGDIPEGYSVSREKKERFSLILESASTNQTSMYLCASRLTGGNSPLHFGNGTRLTVT.